The 31 T cell receptor beta chains below come from one sample, sequenced in a study of lymphopenia after photon versus proton radiotherapy. The assay was immunoSEQ multiplex PCR, and TCRdb's table has in-frame clones only and misses some. The sample yields approximately 80,000 clones, over 70% seen once. Sequenced here: peripheral blood, sampled from a patient treated with proton-based radiotherapy. These receptors all come from a man aged 55-75 years with pancreatic cancer.

The chain combines TRBV5-6 with TRBJ1-1; D gene uncertain. The V and J ends lost 0 bases and 0 bases respectively, with 6 bases between them. This CDR3 spans 14 amino acids. Germline CDR1 reads SGHDT; CDR2 reads YYEEEE. In nucleotides, the CDR3 is TGTGCCAGCAGCTTGGTACGGTTGAACACTGAAGCTTTCTTT. Translated, it gives CASSLVRLNTEAFF.

This chain uses TRBV6-1 with TRBJ1-4; a possible D gene is TRBD1 (6 bases). The CDR3 extends over 15 amino acids. Germline V gives CDR1 MNHNS, CDR2 SASEGT. V dropped 1 base and J dropped 5 bases, with 11 bases sitting between them. The CDR3 protein is CASSEGWGLNEKLFF. For the CDR3, the DNA is TGTGCCAGCAGTGAAGGATGGGGGCTAAATGAAAAACTGTTTTTT.

This clone showed up just once. V usage is TRBV4-2 and J usage is TRBJ2-3, with 11 bases matching TRBD2. The germline CDR1 and CDR2 sequences are LGHNA and YNFKEQ. With 0 bases clipped from V and 0 bases from J, the junction kept 8 bases outside the gene matches. This CDR3 is 19 amino acids long. The CDR3 sequence is CASSQDSASGRRSTDTQYF. Written as DNA, the CDR3 is TGTGCCAGCAGCCAAGATAGCGCTAGCGGGAGGCGAAGCACAGATACGCAGTATTTT.

The genes are TRBV28 and TRBJ2-5, with TRBD1 identical over 11 bases. CDR1 is MDHEN, CDR2 SYDVKM, per germline. After removal of 6 bases from V and 2 bases from J, the junction contained 2 bases not matched to a gene. The CDR3 runs to 14 residues. The chain's CDR3 is CASRDRGPQETQYF. The DNA for the CDR3 is TGTGCCAGCAGGGACAGGGGGCCACAAGAGACCCAGTACTTC.

This chain joins TRBV5-5 and TRBJ2-3, with 8 nucleotides matching TRBD1. The V and J ends lost 4 bases and 2 bases, in that order; junction bases with no gene match: 6. Germline V gene data show CDR1 as SGHKS and CDR2 as YYEKEE (reference sequence). The CDR3 consists of 15 residues. The CDR3 nucleotides are TGTGCCAGCAGCCCGGGACAGGATCACACAGATACGCAGTATTTT. Translation: CASSPGQDHTDTQYF.

The J gene is TRBJ1-1, the V gene TRBV6-5, with D maybe TRBD1 (5 bases). V lost 0 bases and J lost 0, with 11 bases in between. The CDR3 spans 16 residues. The germline CDR1 and CDR2 sequences are MNHEY and SVGAGI. The CDR3 here is CASSYSVGRVNTEAFF. CDR3 nucleotides: TGTGCCAGCAGTTACTCAGTGGGACGGGTGAACACTGAAGCTTTCTTT.

This clone was observed a handful of times. The chain employs TRBV14 and TRBJ2-3; D is unclear. The CDR3 is 12 amino acids. Trimming took off 0 bases at V and 2 bases at J, with 0 bases between the two ends. Germline V lookup: CDR1 SGHDN, CDR2 FVKESK. In DNA, the CDR3 is TGTGCCAGCAGCCAAGACACAGATACGCAGTATTTT. Translated: CASSQDTDTQYF.

The J gene is TRBJ2-6, the V gene TRBV28; D gene ambiguous. In germline, CDR1 is MDHEN, CDR2 SYDVKM. V was clipped by 2 bases and J by 8 bases, with 7 bases between them. The CDR3 length is 13 residues. The DNA of the CDR3 is TGTGCCAGCAGTTTAGGGCAGCCCAACGTCCTGACTTTC. Translating gives CASSLGQPNVLTF.

CDR3 loop: CASSPGQGSYEQYF. CDR3 DNA: TGTGCCAGCTCACCGGGACAGGGGTCCTACGAGCAGTACTTC. The genes are TRBV18 and TRBJ2-7; 10 positions agree with TRBD1. The V segment lost 3 bases and the J segment 1 base; nucleotides outside the gene matches: 0. From germline, CDR1 is KGHSH and CDR2 LQKENI. The CDR3 runs to 14 residues.

This chain joins TRBV6-5 and TRBJ1-5; TRBD1 matches at 8 bases. This CDR3 has 15 residues. Losses at the gene ends were 2 bases for V and 2 bases for J; bases not matched to a gene: 2. CDR1 is MNHEY, CDR2 SVGAGI, per germline. The CDR3 DNA reads TGTGCCAGCAGTTACGGGACAGGTGGCAATCAGCCCCAGCATTTT. This codes for CASSYGTGGNQPQHF.

The genes are TRBV14 and TRBJ2-7; 12 bases map to TRBD2. The CDR3 spans 16 residues. Trimming cost V 4 bases and J 5 bases; bases outside gene matches: 9. Germline CDR1 and CDR2: SGHDN and FVKESK. The CDR3 DNA reads as TGTGCCAGCAGCCCCCCCGGACTAGCGGGACTCGACGAGCAGTACTTC. Translation gives CASSPPGLAGLDEQYF.

J is TRBJ2-7 and V is TRBV11-1, with a tentative D call TRBD1 (6 bases). Between the trimmed V and J ends, which lost 6 bases and 6 bases, there was a span of 18 bases. The CDR3 runs 14 residues. The germline gives CDR1 SGHAT, CDR2 FQDESV (reference sequence). In nucleotides, the CDR3 is TGTGCCAGCAGACAGGGACACCCTGTTGGCGAGCAGTACTTC. Amino acids: CASRQGHPVGEQYF.

This clone was picked up one time. V gene TRBV27 combines with J gene TRBJ1-4, with D perhaps TRBD1 (5 bases). The CDR3 spans 15 residues. The V end lost 3 bases, the J end lost 5 bases, and 13 bases lay between the germline ends. Germline V gene lookup returns CDR1 MNHEY and CDR2 SMNVEV (reference sequence). This CDR3 is CASSFRLRTNEKLFF. CDR3 nucleotide sequence: TGTGCCAGCAGTTTTCGGTTACGGACAAATGAAAAACTGTTTTTT.

CDR3: CAWSVFDTEAFF. The CDR3 coding sequence is TGTGCCTGGAGTGTATTTGACACTGAAGCTTTCTTT. This chain connects TRBV30 to TRBJ1-1; D uncertain. The V and J ends lost 0 bases and 3 bases respectively, with 5 bases between them. The CDR3 runs 12 residues. Germline V gives CDR1 GTSNPN, CDR2 SVGIG (reference sequence).

The chain joins TRBV27 to TRBJ1-1; D gene ambiguous. CDR1 is MNHEY, CDR2 SMNVEV, per germline (reference sequence). Trimming removed 4 bases from V and 2 bases from J, with 17 bases in between. The CDR3 has 16 amino acids. CDR3 loop: CASSSRLRRTNTEAFF. The CDR3 DNA is TGTGCCAGCAGTTCCCGACTGAGACGGACCAACACTGAAGCTTTCTTT.

The CDR3 sequence is CASSQELASGYNEQFF. DNA of the CDR3: TGCGCCAGCAGCCAAGAATTGGCTAGCGGTTACAATGAGCAGTTCTTC. The chain employs TRBV4-1 and TRBJ2-1; TRBD2 matches 7 bases. Germline loops: CDR1 MGHRA, CDR2 YSYEKL. The CDR3 consists of 16 residues. Trimming cost V 0 bases and J 4 bases; bases outside gene matches: 6.

V gene TRBV19 combines with J gene TRBJ2-3, with D possibly matching TRBD2 (5 bases). V was trimmed by 3 bases and J by 5 bases, leaving 21 bases between them. The CDR3 consists of 17 residues. Per the germline V gene, CDR1 is LNHDA and CDR2 is SQIVND (reference sequence). The CDR3 spells CASSISVIVGGGDTQYF. The DNA for the CDR3 is TGTGCCAGTAGTATTTCTGTAATCGTTGGAGGTGGAGATACGCAGTATTTT.

This clone came up a few times. V usage is TRBV7-6 and J usage is TRBJ1-5; perhaps TRBD1 as D (6 bases). Trimming removed 5 bases at V and 7 bases at J, with 21 bases between. Per germline, CDR1 SGHVS and CDR2 FNYEAQ. This CDR3 contains 16 residues. The CDR3: CASSPSVGGAEQPQHF. DNA of the CDR3: TGTGCCAGCAGCCCATCGGTTGGGGGCGCGGAGCAGCCCCAGCATTTT.

This chain joins TRBV6-6 and TRBJ2-3, with D perhaps TRBD2 (5 bases). V lost 11 bases to trimming and J lost 2 bases, with 17 bases between them. Germline V gene data show CDR1 as MNHNY and CDR2 as SVGAGI (reference sequence). This CDR3 contains 14 residues. The CDR3 sequence: CAGWQEDFTDTQYF. CDR3 nucleotide sequence: TGTGCCGGGTGGCAGGAGGACTTCACAGATACGCAGTATTTT.

The rearrangement links TRBV7-6 to TRBJ2-7; TRBD1 aligns across 8 bases. J gave up 3 bases and V 1 base, and 5 bases lay outside the gene matches. The CDR3 totals 15 residues. Germline V gene sequence: CDR1 SGHVS, CDR2 FNYEAQ. The CDR3 sequence: CASSLGVGTGYEQYF. The CDR3, as DNA: TGTGCCAGCAGCTTAGGGGTCGGGACAGGCTACGAGCAGTACTTC.

V gene TRBV5-3 combines with J gene TRBJ1-5; D remains ambiguous. TRBV5-3 is given ORF status, its function remaining uncertain. This CDR3 spans 16 amino acids. With 4 bases removed from V and 4 bases from J, the gap between germline ends came to 18 bases. The CDR3 reads CARSPPAKLINQPQHF. CDR3 in DNA: TGTGCCAGAAGCCCGCCGGCTAAGTTGATAAATCAGCCCCAGCATTTT.

This sequence joins TRBV7-9 and TRBJ2-2; D may be TRBD1 (6 bases). The CDR3 covers 15 residues. Germline CDR1 is SEHNR and CDR2 is FQNEAQ (reference sequence). The V end was cut by 4 bases, the J end by 7 bases, with 16 bases between. CDR3 region: CASSWTRGLGGELFF. The CDR3 DNA sequence: TGTGCCAGCAGCTGGACCAGGGGTCTCGGCGGGGAGCTGTTTTTT.

This chain joins TRBV29-1 and TRBJ2-7, with D unclear. Trimming stripped 0 bases from V and 0 bases from J, with 6 bases between. The CDR3 has 13 amino acids. Germline V CDR1 and CDR2: SQVTM, ANQGSEA. The chain's CDR3 is CSVEDRSSYEQYF. DNA of the CDR3: TGCAGCGTTGAAGACAGGAGCTCCTACGAGCAGTACTTC.

The chain recombines TRBV27 with TRBJ1-5; perhaps TRBD1 as D (5 bases). The germline CDR1 and CDR2 sequences are MNHEY and SMNVEV (reference sequence). The CDR3 extends over 13 amino acids. Trimming took 4 bases from V and 1 from J, leaving 5 bases between them. The CDR3 DNA sequence: TGTGCCAGCAGTTGGGACAGCAATCAGCCCCAGCATTTT. Its protein product is CASSWDSNQPQHF.

The chain links TRBV14 to TRBJ2-7, with TRBD2 as a possible D gene (6 bases). The germline gives CDR1 SGHDN, CDR2 FVKESK. The CDR3 runs 15 residues. The V and J ends lost 4 bases and 6 bases respectively, with 19 bases between them. The CDR3 protein is CASSRHQTGVGEQYF. In DNA, the CDR3 is TGTGCCAGCAGCCGTCATCAAACGGGGGTCGGCGAGCAGTACTTC.

This chain connects TRBV27 to TRBJ1-2; 7 nucleotides agree with TRBD1. V dropped 3 bases and J dropped 4; count of bases not matched to a gene: 5. The CDR3 has 14 amino acids. Germline CDR1 MNHEY, CDR2 SMNVEV (reference sequence). The CDR3 spells CASSFLGQAYGYTF. The CDR3 coding sequence is TGTGCCAGCAGTTTCCTAGGACAGGCCTATGGCTACACCTTC.

This chain joins TRBV30 and TRBJ2-7, with 7 bases aligning to TRBD1. The CDR3 consists of 15 residues. Germline V lookup: CDR1 GTSNPN, CDR2 SVGIG (reference sequence). J gave up 3 bases and V 2 bases, and 10 bases lay outside the gene matches. CDR3 coding DNA: TGTGCCTGGAGTCCAGGGACAGCGGTGGGCTACGAGCAGTACTTC. Encoded protein: CAWSPGTAVGYEQYF.

The CDR3 bases are TGTGCCACCAGCGGAGGACTAGCGGGAGCCGGGCAAGAGACCCAGTACTTC. The encoded protein is CATSGGLAGAGQETQYF. This chain uses TRBV15 with TRBJ2-5, with TRBD2 matching over 13 bases. Germline values: CDR1 LNHNV, CDR2 YYDKDF (reference sequence). Trimming removed 5 bases from V and 2 bases from J; junction bases left unmatched: 8. This CDR3 has 17 amino acids.

The chain couples TRBV28 to TRBJ1-5; tentative D call: TRBD1 (5 bases). This CDR3 is built from 15 residues. Germline CDR1 is MDHEN and CDR2 is SYDVKM. V was clipped by 3 bases and J by 0 bases, with 9 bases between them. CDR3 sequence: CASSFDSYSNQPQHF. The DNA for the CDR3 is TGTGCCAGCAGTTTCGACAGCTATAGCAATCAGCCCCAGCATTTT.

This clone appeared once. The chain links TRBV2 to TRBJ1-2, with 7 nucleotides matching TRBD1. The CDR3 loop spans 16 amino acids. The germline CDR1 and CDR2 sequences are SNHLY and FYNNEI. The junction had 12 bases not matched to a gene; V was cut back by 4 bases and J by 4 bases. CDR3 residues: CASSATPGQITYGYTF. The CDR3 region has the DNA TGTGCCAGCAGTGCCACCCCGGGACAGATAACCTATGGCTACACCTTC.

The chain combines TRBV27 with TRBJ2-1, with 9 bases lining up with TRBD1. Per germline, CDR1 MNHEY and CDR2 SMNVEV (reference sequence). The CDR3 has 15 residues. Trimming removed 5 bases from V and 4 bases from J; junction bases left unmatched: 6. The CDR3 nucleotides are TGTGCCAGCAGTACAGACAGGGGGAGTTACAATGAGCAGTTCTTC. Protein product: CASSTDRGSYNEQFF.